This TCR beta chain was recorded in a study of T-cell memory formation after mild COVID-19. In the study overall: Clusters were largely donor specific. Points from the study as a whole: What remained unconfirmed was the SARS-CoV-2 specificity of second-wave clones peaking on day 37.

In TCRdb, the 5' RACE reads were re-called with MiXCR into one record per CDR3 protein. The sample lists a few hundred thousand distinct CDR3 sequences, around 30% occurring once. Points on this clonotype: What it binds is not known.

The sequenced sample consisted of PBMCs or a T cell subset sorted from them (not recorded which). The clonotype was recovered from an adult woman who had mild COVID-19 (a few samples of this study predate the infection). Cell type and time point are not known.

The CDR3 coding sequence is TGCGCCAGCAGCTTTGGGGTTGATCAGCCCCAGCATTTT. Amino acid sequence: CASSFGVDQPQHF. V and J are TRBV5-1 and TRBJ1-5; D unclear. V lost 2 bases and J 5 bases, leaving 8 bases between the germline ends. Germline V gene lookup returns CDR1 SGHRS and CDR2 YFSETQ. The CDR3 consists of 13 residues.